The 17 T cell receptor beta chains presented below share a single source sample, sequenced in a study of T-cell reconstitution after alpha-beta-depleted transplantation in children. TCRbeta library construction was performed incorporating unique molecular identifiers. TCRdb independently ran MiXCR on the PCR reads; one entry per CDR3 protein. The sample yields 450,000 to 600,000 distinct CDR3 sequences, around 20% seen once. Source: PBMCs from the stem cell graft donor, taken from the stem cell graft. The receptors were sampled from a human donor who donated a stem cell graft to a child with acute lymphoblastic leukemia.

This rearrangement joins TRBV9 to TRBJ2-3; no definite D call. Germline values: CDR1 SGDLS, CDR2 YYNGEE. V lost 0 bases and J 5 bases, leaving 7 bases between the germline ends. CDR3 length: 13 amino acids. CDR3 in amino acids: CASSVESGDTQYF. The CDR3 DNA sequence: TGTGCCAGCAGCGTAGAGTCGGGAGATACGCAGTATTTT.

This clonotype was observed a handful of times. The CDR3 DNA sequence: TGTGCCAGCAGTTTAATTGCCGGGACAGGGTTTCTCTATGGCTACACCTTC. Translation gives CASSLIAGTGFLYGYTF. The V gene is TRBV27, the J gene TRBJ1-2, with TRBD1 matching over 9 bases. Germline assignment: CDR1 MNHEY and CDR2 SMNVEV (reference sequence). The trim removed 2 bases at V and 4 bases at J, leaving 11 bases unmatched. The CDR3 is 17 residues long.

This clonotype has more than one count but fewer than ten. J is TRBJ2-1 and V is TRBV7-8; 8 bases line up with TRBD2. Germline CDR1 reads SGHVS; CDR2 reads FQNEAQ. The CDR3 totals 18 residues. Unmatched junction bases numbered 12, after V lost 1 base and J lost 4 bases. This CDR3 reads CASSLVRRSGSGYNEQFF. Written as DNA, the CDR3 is TGTGCCAGCAGCTTAGTTCGACGCAGCGGGAGTGGGTACAATGAGCAGTTCTTC.

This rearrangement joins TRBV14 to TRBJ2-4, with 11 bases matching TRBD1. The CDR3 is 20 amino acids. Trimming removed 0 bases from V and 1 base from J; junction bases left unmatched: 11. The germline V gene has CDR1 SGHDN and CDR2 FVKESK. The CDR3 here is CASSQDRTGGAGSAKNIQYF. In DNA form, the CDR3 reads TGTGCCAGCAGCCAAGATCGGACAGGGGGCGCGGGTAGTGCCAAAAACATTCAGTACTTC.

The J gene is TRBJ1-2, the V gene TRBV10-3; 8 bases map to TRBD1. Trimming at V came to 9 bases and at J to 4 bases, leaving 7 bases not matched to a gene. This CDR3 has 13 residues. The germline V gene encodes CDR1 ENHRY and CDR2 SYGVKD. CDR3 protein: CAMTGEGSYGYTF. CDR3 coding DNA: TGTGCCATGACAGGGGAAGGGAGCTATGGCTACACCTTC.

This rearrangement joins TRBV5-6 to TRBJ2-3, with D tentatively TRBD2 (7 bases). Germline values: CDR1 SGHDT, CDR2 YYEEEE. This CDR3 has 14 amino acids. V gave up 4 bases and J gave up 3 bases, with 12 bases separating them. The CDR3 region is CASSTRGGTDTQYF. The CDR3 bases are TGTGCCAGCAGCACCAGGGGAGGGACAGATACGCAGTATTTT.

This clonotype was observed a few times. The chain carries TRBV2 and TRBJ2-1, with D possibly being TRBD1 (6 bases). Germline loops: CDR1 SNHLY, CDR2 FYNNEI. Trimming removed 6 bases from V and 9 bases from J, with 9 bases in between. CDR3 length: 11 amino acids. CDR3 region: CASSTGIEQFF. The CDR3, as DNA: TGTGCCAGCAGCACAGGGATTGAGCAGTTCTTC.

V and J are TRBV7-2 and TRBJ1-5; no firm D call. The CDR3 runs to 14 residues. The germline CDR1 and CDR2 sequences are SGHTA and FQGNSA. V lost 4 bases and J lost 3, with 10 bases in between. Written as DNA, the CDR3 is TGTGCCAGCAGCTCGTCAACCCTCAATCAGCCCCAGCATTTT. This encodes CASSSSTLNQPQHF.

The CDR3 region is CASSLVPSEQYF. The CDR3 region has the DNA TGCGCCAGCAGCTTGGTACCCTCCGAGCAGTACTTC. The V call is TRBV5-1, the J call TRBJ2-7, with D hard to call. From germline, CDR1 is SGHRS and CDR2 YFSETQ. V was shortened by 0 bases and J by 6 bases, with 7 bases between the two germline ends. This CDR3 contains 12 residues.

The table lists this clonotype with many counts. The DNA of the CDR3 is TGCGCCAGCAGCCCGGACAGCTCCTACGAGCAGTACTTC. It is translated as CASSPDSSYEQYF. This chain links TRBV5-1 with TRBJ2-7, with a tentative D call TRBD1 (6 bases). The V gene's germline CDR1 is SGHRS and CDR2 YFSETQ. This CDR3 region has 13 residues. V was shortened by 4 bases and J by 0 bases, with 8 bases between the two germline ends.

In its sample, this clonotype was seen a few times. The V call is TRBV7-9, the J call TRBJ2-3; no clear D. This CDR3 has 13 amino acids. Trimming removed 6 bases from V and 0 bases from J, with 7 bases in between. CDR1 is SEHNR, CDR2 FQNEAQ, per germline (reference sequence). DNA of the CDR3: TGTGCCAGCAGGGGCGAAAGCACAGATACGCAGTATTTT. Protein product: CASRGESTDTQYF.

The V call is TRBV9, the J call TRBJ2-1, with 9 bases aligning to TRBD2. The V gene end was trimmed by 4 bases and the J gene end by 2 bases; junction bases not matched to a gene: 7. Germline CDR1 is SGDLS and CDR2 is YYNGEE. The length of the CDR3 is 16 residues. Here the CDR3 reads CASSTGLAPTYNEQFF. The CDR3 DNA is TGTGCCAGCAGCACGGGACTAGCCCCTACCTACAATGAGCAGTTCTTC. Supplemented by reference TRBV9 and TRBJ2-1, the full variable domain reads DSGVTQTPKHLITATGQRVTLRCSPRSGDLSVYWYQQSLDQGLQFLIQYYNGEERAKGNILERFSAQQFPDLHSELNLSSLELGDSALYFCASSTGLAPTYNEQFFGPGTRLTVL.

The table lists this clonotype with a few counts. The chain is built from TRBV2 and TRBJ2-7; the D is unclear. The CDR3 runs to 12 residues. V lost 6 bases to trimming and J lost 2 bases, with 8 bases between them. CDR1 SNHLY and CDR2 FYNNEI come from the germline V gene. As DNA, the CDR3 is TGTGCCAGCAGGCTGGTTCCCTACGAGCAGTACTTC. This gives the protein CASRLVPYEQYF.

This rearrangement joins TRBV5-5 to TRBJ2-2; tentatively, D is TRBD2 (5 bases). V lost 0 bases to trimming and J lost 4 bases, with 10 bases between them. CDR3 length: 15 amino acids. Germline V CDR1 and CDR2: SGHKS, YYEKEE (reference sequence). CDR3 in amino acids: CASSLGGFTTGELFF. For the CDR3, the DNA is TGTGCCAGCAGCTTGGGAGGGTTTACCACCGGGGAGCTGTTTTTT.

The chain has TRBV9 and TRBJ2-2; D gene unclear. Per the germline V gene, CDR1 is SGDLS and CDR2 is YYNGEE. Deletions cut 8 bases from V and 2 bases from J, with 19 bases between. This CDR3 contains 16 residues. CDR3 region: CASSRTVTFNTGELFF. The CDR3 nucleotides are TGTGCCAGTTCTCGTACGGTAACATTCAACACCGGGGAGCTGTTTTTT.

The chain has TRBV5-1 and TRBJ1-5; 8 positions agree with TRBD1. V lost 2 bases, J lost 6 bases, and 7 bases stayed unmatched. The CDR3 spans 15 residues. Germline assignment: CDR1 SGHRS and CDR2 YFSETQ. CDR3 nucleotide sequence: TGCGCCAGCAGCTTAAGTGGACAGGGCACTCAGCCCCAGCATTTT. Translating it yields CASSLSGQGTQPQHF.

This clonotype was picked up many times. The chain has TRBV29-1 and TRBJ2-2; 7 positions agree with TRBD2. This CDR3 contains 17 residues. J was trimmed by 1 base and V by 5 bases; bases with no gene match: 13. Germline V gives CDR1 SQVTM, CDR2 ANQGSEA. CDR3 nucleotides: TGCAGCGTTTTAGGTCCAGCGGGAATAAGGAACACCGGGGAGCTGTTTTTT. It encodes CSVLGPAGIRNTGELFF.